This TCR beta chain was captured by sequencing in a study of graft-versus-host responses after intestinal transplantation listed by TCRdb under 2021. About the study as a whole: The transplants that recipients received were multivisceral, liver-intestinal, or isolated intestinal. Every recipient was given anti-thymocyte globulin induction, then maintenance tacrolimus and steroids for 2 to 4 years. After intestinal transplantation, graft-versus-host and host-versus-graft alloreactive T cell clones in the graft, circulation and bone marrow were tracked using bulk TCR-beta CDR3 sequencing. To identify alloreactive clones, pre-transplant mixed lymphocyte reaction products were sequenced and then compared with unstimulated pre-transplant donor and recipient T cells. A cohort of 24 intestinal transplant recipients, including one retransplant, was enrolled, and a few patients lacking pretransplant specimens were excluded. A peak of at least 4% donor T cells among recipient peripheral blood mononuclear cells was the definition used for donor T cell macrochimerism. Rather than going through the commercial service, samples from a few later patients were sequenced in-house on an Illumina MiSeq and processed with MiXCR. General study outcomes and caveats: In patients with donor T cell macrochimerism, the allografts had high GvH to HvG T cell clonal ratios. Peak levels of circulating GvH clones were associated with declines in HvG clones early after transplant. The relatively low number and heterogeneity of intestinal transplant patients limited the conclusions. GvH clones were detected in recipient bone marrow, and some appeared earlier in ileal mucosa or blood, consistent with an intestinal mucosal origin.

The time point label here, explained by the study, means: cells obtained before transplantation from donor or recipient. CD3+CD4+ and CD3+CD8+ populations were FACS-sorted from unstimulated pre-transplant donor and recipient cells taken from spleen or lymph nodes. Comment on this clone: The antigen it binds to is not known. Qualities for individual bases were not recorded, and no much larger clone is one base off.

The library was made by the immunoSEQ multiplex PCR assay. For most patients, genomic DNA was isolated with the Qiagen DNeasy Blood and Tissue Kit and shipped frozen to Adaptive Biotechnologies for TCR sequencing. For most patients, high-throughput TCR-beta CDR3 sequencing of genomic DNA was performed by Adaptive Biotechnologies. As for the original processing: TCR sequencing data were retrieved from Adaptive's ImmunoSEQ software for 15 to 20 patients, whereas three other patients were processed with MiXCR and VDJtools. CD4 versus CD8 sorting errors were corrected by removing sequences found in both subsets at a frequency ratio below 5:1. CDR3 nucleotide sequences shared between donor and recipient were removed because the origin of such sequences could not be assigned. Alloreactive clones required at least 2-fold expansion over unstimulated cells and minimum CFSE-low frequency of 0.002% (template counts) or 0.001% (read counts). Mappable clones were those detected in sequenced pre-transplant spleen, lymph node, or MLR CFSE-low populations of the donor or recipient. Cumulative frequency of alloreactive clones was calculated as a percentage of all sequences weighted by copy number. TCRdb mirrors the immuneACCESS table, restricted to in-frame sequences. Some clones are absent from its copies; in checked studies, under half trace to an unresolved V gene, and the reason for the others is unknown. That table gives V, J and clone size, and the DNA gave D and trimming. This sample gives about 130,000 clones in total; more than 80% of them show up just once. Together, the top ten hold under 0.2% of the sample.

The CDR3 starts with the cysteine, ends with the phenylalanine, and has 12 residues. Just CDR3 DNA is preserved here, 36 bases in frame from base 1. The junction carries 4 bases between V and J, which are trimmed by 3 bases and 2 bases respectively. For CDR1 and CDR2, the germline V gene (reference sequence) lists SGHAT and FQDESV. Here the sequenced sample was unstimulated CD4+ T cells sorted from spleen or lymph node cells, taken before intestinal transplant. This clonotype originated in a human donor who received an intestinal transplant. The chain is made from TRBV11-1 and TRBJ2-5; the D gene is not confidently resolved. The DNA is TGTGCCAGCAGCTTGACTCAAGAGACCCAGTACTTC. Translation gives CASSLTQETQYF.